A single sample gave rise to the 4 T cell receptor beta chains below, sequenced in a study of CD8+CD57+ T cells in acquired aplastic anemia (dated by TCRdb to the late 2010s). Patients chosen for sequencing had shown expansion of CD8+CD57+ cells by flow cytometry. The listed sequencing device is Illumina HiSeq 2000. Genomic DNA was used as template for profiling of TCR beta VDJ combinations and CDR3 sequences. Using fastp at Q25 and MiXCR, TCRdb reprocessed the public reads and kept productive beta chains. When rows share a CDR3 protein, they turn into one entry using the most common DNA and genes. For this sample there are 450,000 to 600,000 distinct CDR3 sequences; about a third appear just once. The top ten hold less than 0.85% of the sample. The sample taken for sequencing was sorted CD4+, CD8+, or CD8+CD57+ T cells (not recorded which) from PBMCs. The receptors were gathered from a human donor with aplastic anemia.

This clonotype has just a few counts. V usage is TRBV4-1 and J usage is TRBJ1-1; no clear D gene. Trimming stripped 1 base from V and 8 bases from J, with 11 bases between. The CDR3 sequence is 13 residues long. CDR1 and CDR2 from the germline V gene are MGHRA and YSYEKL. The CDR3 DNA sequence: TGCGCCAGCAGCCAAGTCATCACGGAAGAAGCTTTCTTT. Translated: CASSQVITEEAFF.

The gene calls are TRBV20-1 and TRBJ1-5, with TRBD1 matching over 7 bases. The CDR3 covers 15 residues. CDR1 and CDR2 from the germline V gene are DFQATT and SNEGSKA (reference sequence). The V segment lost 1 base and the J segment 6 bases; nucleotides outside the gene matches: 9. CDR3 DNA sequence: TGCAGTGCTAGAGTAAAATTCGGGACAGCTCAGCCCCAGCATTTT. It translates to CSARVKFGTAQPQHF.

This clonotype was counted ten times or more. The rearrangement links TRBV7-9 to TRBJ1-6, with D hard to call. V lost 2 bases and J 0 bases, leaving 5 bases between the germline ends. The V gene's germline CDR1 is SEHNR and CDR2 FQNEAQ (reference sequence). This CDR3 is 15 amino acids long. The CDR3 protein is CASSLPSSYNSPLHF. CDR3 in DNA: TGTGCCAGCAGCTTACCCAGCTCCTATAATTCACCCCTCCACTTT.

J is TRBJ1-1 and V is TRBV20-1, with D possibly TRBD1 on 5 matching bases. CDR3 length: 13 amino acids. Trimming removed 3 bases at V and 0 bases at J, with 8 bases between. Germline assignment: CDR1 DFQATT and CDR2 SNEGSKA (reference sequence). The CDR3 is CSASMGVNTEAFF. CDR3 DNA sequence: TGCAGTGCTAGCATGGGGGTGAACACTGAAGCTTTCTTT.